These 24 T cell receptor beta chains originate from one sample sequenced in a study of post-analysis software for immune sequencing data. Their antigens are not known. Carried by the TCR beta cDNA libraries were unique molecular identifiers. TCRdb recomputed calls from the PCR reads with MiXCR, one row per CDR3 protein. Of roughly 410,000 distinct CDR3 sequences in the sample, roughly 30% are singletons; the top ten hold around an eighth. Study-level points and caveats: Higher frequency in patients than in controls was seen for roughly five TRBV segments, with TRBV5-6, TRBV5-1 and TRBV20-1 among them.

Sequenced: blood. The source is a girl aged 5 to 17 with multiple sclerosis.

The V and J genes are TRBV12-3 or TRBV12-4 and TRBJ2-1, with TRBD2 identical over 9 bases. The CDR3 has 15 residues. Unmatched junction bases numbered 3, after V lost 1 base and J lost 5 bases. The CDR3 nucleotides are TGTGCCAGCAGTTTAGAGGCTAGCGGGGACAATGAGCAGTTCTTC. Translated: CASSLEASGDNEQFF.

The rearrangement joins TRBV7-9 to TRBJ2-1; D not certain. This CDR3 has 17 amino acids. Between the trimmed V and J ends, which lost 4 bases and 2 bases, there was a span of 18 bases. CDR1 is SEHNR, CDR2 FQNEAQ, per germline (reference sequence). CDR3 coding DNA: TGTGCCAGCAGCTCCATCCGCCTTGGGCCCACCTACAATGAGCAGTTCTTC. It yields the protein CASSSIRLGPTYNEQFF.

The chain joins TRBV6-5 to TRBJ2-5, with TRBD1 identical over 7 bases. After removal of 2 bases from V and 5 bases from J, the junction contained 8 bases not matched to a gene. CDR3 length equals 15 residues. Germline V gives CDR1 MNHEY, CDR2 SVGAGI. CDR3 in DNA: TGTGCCAGCAGTTACGGTTTACTAGGGGGCGAGACCCAGTACTTC. Translated, it gives CASSYGLLGGETQYF.

This clonotype was recorded once. This chain links TRBV20-1 with TRBJ1-4, with D maybe TRBD1 (6 bases). Germline V gene data show CDR1 as DFQATT and CDR2 as SNEGSKA (reference sequence). V gave up 6 bases and J gave up 0 bases, with 14 bases separating them. The CDR3 extends over 15 amino acids. The CDR3 DNA reads TGCAGTGCCAGATCCACAGGGACAACTAATGAAAAACTGTTTTTT. This sequence encodes CSARSTGTTNEKLFF.

This clonotype was observed a few times. Written as DNA, the CDR3 is TGTGCCAGCTGGAGGGGGCACGAGCAGTACTTC. Translation gives CASWRGHEQYF. The chain uses TRBV27 and TRBJ2-7; tentatively, D is TRBD1 (7 bases). Germline CDR1 is MNHEY and CDR2 is SMNVEV (reference sequence). This CDR3 has 11 residues. Trimming took 8 bases from V and 5 from J, leaving 10 bases between them.

The chain links TRBV5-1 to TRBJ2-7; 7 bases are shared with TRBD2. Germline values: CDR1 SGHRS, CDR2 YFSETQ. This CDR3 comprises 14 residues. V dropped 4 bases and J dropped 1; count of bases not matched to a gene: 5. For the CDR3, the DNA is TGCGCCAGCAGCCCAACCGGGGGGTCCTACGAGCAGTACTTC. Its protein product is CASSPTGGSYEQYF.

The rearrangement joins TRBV7-2 to TRBJ2-1; 7 bases are shared with TRBD1. Unmatched junction bases numbered 6, after V lost 7 bases and J lost 6 bases. The germline gives CDR1 SGHTA, CDR2 FQGNSA. The CDR3 contains 13 residues. The DNA of the CDR3 is TGTGCCAGCACCGTCGCAGGGGGCAATGAGCAGTTCTTC. Translating gives CASTVAGGNEQFF. Full variable domain (rest looked up from reference TRBV7-2 and TRBJ2-1): GAGVSQSPSNKVTEKGKDVELRCDPISGHTALYWYRQSLGQGLEFLIYFQGNSAPDKSGLPSDRFSAERTGGSVSTLTIQRTQQEDSAVYLCASTVAGGNEQFFGPGTRLTVL.

The V and J genes are TRBV6-5 and TRBJ2-1; TRBD1 is a possible D gene (6 bases). Germline V lookup: CDR1 MNHEY, CDR2 SVGAGI. The CDR3 is made up of 13 amino acids. Trimming removed 4 bases from V and 8 bases from J, with 12 bases in between. CDR3 sequence (DNA): TGTGCCAGCAGTTTAGGGCACAGGGATGAGCAGTTCTTC. Its protein product is CASSLGHRDEQFF.

This clonotype was found a few times. CDR3: CASISGDEQFF. CDR3 bases: TGCGCCAGCATAAGTGGGGATGAGCAGTTCTTC. The V and J genes are TRBV10-2 and TRBJ2-1; D not resolved. CDR1 is WSHSY and CDR2 is SAAADI in the germline V gene. V was cut by 7 bases and J by 8 bases, with 9 bases left in between. The CDR3 length is 11 residues.

In this sample, this clonotype turned up a few times. The rearrangement joins TRBV3-1 to TRBJ1-1; the match to TRBD1 covers 7 bases. The CDR3 runs 14 residues. The germline gives CDR1 LGHDT, CDR2 YNNKEL (reference sequence). Trimming at V came to 3 bases and at J to 2 bases, leaving 3 bases not matched to a gene. This CDR3 is CASSQWDRNTEAFF. The CDR3 region has the DNA TGTGCCAGCAGCCAGTGGGACAGAAACACTGAAGCTTTCTTT.

The chain combines TRBV7-9 with TRBJ2-3; D is tentatively TRBD1 or TRBD2 (6 bases each). The V end lost 8 bases, the J end lost 0 bases, and 18 bases lay between the germline ends. The CDR3 loop spans 16 amino acids. Germline loops: CDR1 SEHNR, CDR2 FQNEAQ (reference sequence). The CDR3, as DNA: TGTGCCAGCCGGGGGCACAAAGGTATCAGCACAGATACGCAGTATTTT. Protein product: CASRGHKGISTDTQYF.

The rearrangement links TRBV9 to TRBJ2-3; possibly TRBD2 for D (5 bases). Germline values: CDR1 SGDLS, CDR2 YYNGEE. The CDR3 is 16 amino acids. Trimming shortened V by 4 bases and J by 9 bases, and 24 bases separated the two germline ends. Written as DNA, the CDR3 is TGTGCCAGCAGCCCCGGCCACGGACCCGGGGTGAACACGCAGTATTTT. Encoded protein: CASSPGHGPGVNTQYF.

J is TRBJ1-1 and V is TRBV7-3, with 8 bases fitting TRBD1. The germline gives CDR1 SGHTA, CDR2 FQGTGA. After removal of 2 bases from V and 2 bases from J, the junction contained 7 bases not matched to a gene. The CDR3 length is 16 residues. The CDR3 here is CASSLFGGTGNTEAFF. The DNA of the CDR3 is TGTGCCAGCAGCTTATTCGGTGGGACAGGAAACACTGAAGCTTTCTTT.

This sequence joins TRBV4-1 and TRBJ2-7; TRBD2 matches at 7 bases. V lost 4 bases, J lost 7 bases, and 13 bases stayed unmatched. Germline lookup yields CDR1 MGHRA and CDR2 YSYEKL. This CDR3 region has 15 residues. The CDR3 reads CASSPGRAQGLEQYF. CDR3 bases: TGCGCCAGCAGCCCAGGGAGGGCCCAGGGCCTAGAGCAGTACTTC.

This clonotype was observed a handful of times. CDR3 in DNA: TGTGCCAGCAGCCTACTAGGCTACGGGACTAGCGGGGAGAGGGATGAGCAGTTCTTC. It is translated as CASSLLGYGTSGERDEQFF. V and J are TRBV7-2 and TRBJ2-1, with 13 bases that match TRBD2. The J segment lost 8 bases and the V segment lost 5 bases, leaving 18 bases of the junction unmatched. The CDR3 length is 19 residues. Germline loops: CDR1 SGHTA, CDR2 FQGNSA.

This clonotype has just a few counts. The V gene is TRBV28, the J gene TRBJ1-5; weak D call: TRBD1 (5 bases). V was clipped by 8 bases and J by 0 bases, with 8 bases between them. The germline CDR1 and CDR2 sequences are MDHEN and SYDVKM. This CDR3 has 13 amino acids. The CDR3 spells CASWGPSNQPQHF. CDR3 nucleotides: TGTGCCAGCTGGGGCCCTAGCAATCAGCCCCAGCATTTT.

This clonotype has more than one count but fewer than ten. V usage is TRBV18 and J usage is TRBJ2-3; tentative D call: TRBD1 (5 bases). Trimming took 3 bases from V and 6 from J, leaving 7 bases between them. Per the germline V gene, CDR1 is KGHSH and CDR2 is LQKENI. The CDR3 extends over 12 amino acids. CDR3 protein: CASSPGQDTQYF. DNA of the CDR3: TGTGCCAGCTCACCGGGGCAGGATACGCAGTATTTT.

This chain uses TRBV27 with TRBJ2-7; the match to TRBD1 covers 11 bases. The CDR3 loop spans 15 amino acids. Germline V gene data show CDR1 as MNHEY and CDR2 as SMNVEV (reference sequence). J lost 4 bases, V lost 5 bases, and 7 bases had no gene match. The DNA of the CDR3 is TGTGCCAGCAGTAGCCGGACAGGGGGCGAGTACGAGCAGTACTTC. Its translation is CASSSRTGGEYEQYF.

This sequence joins TRBV3-1 and TRBJ1-2; possibly TRBD1 for D (5 bases). Between the trimmed V and J ends, which lost 2 bases and 1 base, there was a span of 8 bases. This CDR3 is built from 14 residues. CDR1 and CDR2 from the germline V gene are LGHDT and YNNKEL (reference sequence). The CDR3 loop reads CASSQTRGNYGYTF. CDR3 nucleotides: TGTGCCAGCAGCCAAACGAGGGGTAACTATGGCTACACCTTC.

This clonotype was counted between two and nine times. CDR3 sequence (DNA): TGCAGTGCCGCTAGGGGGCGCCATAATTCACCCCTCCACTTT. It translates to CSAARGRHNSPLHF. This chain connects TRBV20-1 to TRBJ1-6, with 7 bases that match TRBD1. The V gene's germline CDR1 is DFQATT and CDR2 SNEGSKA (reference sequence). J gave up 5 bases and V 6 bases, and 7 bases lay outside the gene matches. This CDR3 spans 14 amino acids.

The chain is built from TRBV28 and TRBJ1-4, with a possible D match to TRBD1 (5 bases). CDR1 and CDR2 from the germline V gene are MDHEN and SYDVKM. The germline V and J ends were trimmed by 4 bases and 4 bases, with 13 bases remaining between them. This CDR3 is built from 15 residues. The CDR3 loop reads CASSSPRGLNEKLFF. CDR3 nucleotides: TGTGCCAGCAGTTCACCCCGGGGCCTTAATGAAAAACTGTTTTTT.

This chain links TRBV7-2 with TRBJ2-7, with 9 bases that match TRBD2. This CDR3 has 15 amino acids. CDR1 is SGHTA, CDR2 FQGNSA, per germline. Germline trimming cut 2 bases from V and 5 bases from J; bases unmatched to any gene: 7. The CDR3 coding sequence is TGTGCCAGCAGCTTAAGCGGGCCTAGCGGGAACGAGCAGTACTTC. This translates into CASSLSGPSGNEQYF.

This clonotype was seen a few times. The chain has TRBV7-9 and TRBJ2-3; possible D gene TRBD1, 6 bases. Germline CDR1 SEHNR, CDR2 FQNEAQ (reference sequence). Trimming removed 4 bases from V and 0 bases from J, with 11 bases in between. This CDR3 is 15 amino acids long. The CDR3 sequence is CASSWTDLSTDTQYF. CDR3 coding DNA: TGTGCCAGCAGCTGGACAGATCTGAGCACAGATACGCAGTATTTT.

The chain uses TRBV5-1 and TRBJ2-3; 9 nucleotides align to TRBD2. The CDR3 contains 14 residues. Germline values: CDR1 SGHRS, CDR2 YFSETQ. J gave up 6 bases and V 5 bases, and 7 bases lay outside the gene matches. CDR3 protein: CASSYRGGVDTQYF. The CDR3 region has the DNA TGCGCCAGCAGTTACCGCGGGGGGGTGGATACGCAGTATTTT.